This T cell receptor beta chain was observed in a study of CD8 T cells in Susac syndrome. Random hexamers were used to reverse transcribe the RNA input (about 0.45 to 1 ug). TCRdb used MiXCR to reprocess the immunoSEQ multiplex PCR reads, holding one entry per CDR3 protein. The sample includes approximately 190,000 distinct CDR3 sequences, 90% to 95% of them seen just once. This CDR3 region has 15 residues. In germline, CDR1 is SEHNR, CDR2 FQNEAQ (reference sequence). The V end lost 1 base, the J end lost 2 bases, and 10 bases lay between the germline ends. The receptor was isolated from a human donor with multiple sclerosis. This chain joins TRBV7-9 and TRBJ2-3, with D maybe TRBD2 (5 bases). Source material: CD4+ T cells from PBMCs. The CDR3 is CASSLDGRITDTQYF. For the CDR3, the DNA is TGTGCCAGCAGCTTAGATGGGAGAATCACAGATACGCAGTATTTT. The full variable domain, completed using reference TRBV7-9 and TRBJ2-3, is DTGVSQNPRHKITKRGQNVTFRCDPISEHNRLYWYRQTLGQGPEFLTYFQNEAQLEKSRLLSDRFSAERPKGSFSTLEIQRTEQGDSAMYLCASSLDGRITDTQYFGPGTRLTVL.